The rows below give T cell receptor beta chains drawn from one sample of a study of T cells in Graves' hyperthyroidism and ophthalmopathy. TCRdb re-derived calls from the multiplex PCR reads in MiXCR, one entry per CDR3 protein. Among about half a million distinct CDR3 sequences listed, roughly 20% were seen once. Sequencing input: blood. Receptors were obtained from a man aged 18 to 29 with Graves' hyperthyroidism. The CDR3 runs from the conserved cysteine through the conserved F or W. D genes are given only for firm matches. Not all rows give a size; the values are once, few, many and, for expanded clones, a class.

j_gene | v_gene | len | d_gene | abundance | CDR3nt | CDR3aa
TRBJ2-2 | TRBV29-1 | 13 | TRBD2 | many | TGCAGCGCTGGACTAGCGAACACCGGGGAGCTGTTTTTT | CSAGLANTGELFF
TRBJ2-2 | TRBV27 | 13 | . | many | TGTGCCAGCAGTCTTACAGTAGCCGGGGAGCTGTTTTTT | CASSLTVAGELFF
TRBJ1-5 | TRBV11-2 | 15 | . | . | TGTGCCAGCAGCTTAGGGGGGGCGATTAGTGGGCCCCAGCATTTT | CASSLGGAISGPQHF
TRBJ2-5 | TRBV7-3 | 14 | . | . | TGTGCCAGCAGCTTAAACGGGGACCAAGAGACCCAGTACTTC | CASSLNGDQETQYF
TRBJ2-7 | TRBV9 | 15 | . | few | TGTGCCAGCAGCCCCGGGACTCCCTCTCTCGGCGAGCAGTACTTC | CASSPGTPSLGEQYF
TRBJ2-5 | TRBV10-3 | 14 | . | . | TGTGCCATCAGTGAGGGTGAGGACGGAGAGACCCAGTACTTC | CAISEGEDGETQYF
TRBJ1-5 | TRBV6-1 | 14 | . | many | TGTGCCAGCAGTCTTGCCCCGGGCGGGCAGCCCCAGCATTTT | CASSLAPGGQPQHF
TRBJ2-2 | TRBV30 | 13 | . | many | TGTGCCTGGAGGACGGAGAACACCGGGGAGCTGTTTTTT | CAWRTENTGELFF
TRBJ1-5 | TRBV12-3/TRBV12-4 | 15 | . | . | TGTGCCAGCAGTTTAGAGTGGGGTAGAAATCAGCCCCAGCATTTT | CASSLEWGRNQPQHF
TRBJ2-7 | TRBV28 | 15 | . | many | TGTGCCAGCAGTCCCTTGAGTGGGGGGCGCTACGAGCAGTACTTC | CASSPLSGGRYEQYF
TRBJ1-4 | TRBV10-3 | 13 | . | few | TGTGCCATCAGGGACACGGACGAGGAAAAACTGTTTTTT | CAIRDTDEEKLFF
TRBJ2-5 | TRBV6-1 | 15 | TRBD2 | . | TGTGCCAGCAGCAGACTAGCGGGAGATCCGGAGACCCAGTACTTC | CASSRLAGDPETQYF
TRBJ1-2 | TRBV19 | 13 | . | . | TGTGCCAGTAGTATGGGTGCCGACTATGGCTACACCTTC | CASSMGADYGYTF
TRBJ1-5 | TRBV12-3/TRBV12-4 | 15 | TRBD1 | few | TGTGCCAGCAGTCCCGGACAGGGGGAGGAACAGCCCCAGCATTTT | CASSPGQGEEQPQHF
TRBJ1-2 | TRBV30 | 12 | . | many | TGTGCCTGGAGTATTACTAACTATGGCTACACCTTC | CAWSITNYGYTF
TRBJ1-1 | TRBV5-1 | 14 | . | many | TGCGCCAGCAGCCCGACAGGAGTGAACACTGAAGCTTTCTTT | CASSPTGVNTEAFF
TRBJ1-2 | TRBV19 | 14 | . | many | TGTGCCAGTAGTACTGGGCCCAGAAGCTATGGCTACACCTTC | CASSTGPRSYGYTF
TRBJ2-5 | TRBV20-1 | 13 | . | . | TGCAGTGCTAGAGTCCCCAGAATGGAGACCCAGTACTTC | CSARVPRMETQYF
TRBJ1-2 | TRBV20-1 | 14 | . | . | TGCAGCATACTAACAGGGTCCCCTAACTATGGCTACACCTTC | CSILTGSPNYGYTF
TRBJ2-2 | TRBV24-1 | 14 | . | . | TGTGCCACCATGGCAGGGGCGCGCACCGGGGAGCTGTTTTTT | CATMAGARTGELFF
TRBJ1-1 | TRBV2 | 14 | . | . | TGTGCCAGCAGTGATTTCCAACAGGACACTGAAGCTTTCTTT | CASSDFQQDTEAFF
TRBJ2-2 | TRBV12-3/TRBV12-4 | 15 | TRBD1 | many | TGTGCCAGCAGTTCACAGGGGATGAACACCGGGGAGCTGTTTTTT | CASSSQGMNTGELFF
TRBJ1-5 | TRBV6-1 | 15 | . | many | TGTGCCAGCAGGAAACTACGGGACAGCAATCAGCCCCAGCATTTT | CASRKLRDSNQPQHF